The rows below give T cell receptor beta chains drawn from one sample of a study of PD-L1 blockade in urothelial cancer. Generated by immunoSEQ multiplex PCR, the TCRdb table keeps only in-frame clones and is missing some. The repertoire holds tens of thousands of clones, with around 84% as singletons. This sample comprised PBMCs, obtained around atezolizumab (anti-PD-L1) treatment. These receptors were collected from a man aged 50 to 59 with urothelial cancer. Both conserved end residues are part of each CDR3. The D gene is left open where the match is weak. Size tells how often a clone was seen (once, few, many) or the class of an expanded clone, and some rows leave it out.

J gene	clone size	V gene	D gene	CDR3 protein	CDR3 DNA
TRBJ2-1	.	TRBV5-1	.	CASSWQQGSYNEQFF	TGCGCCAGCAGCTGGCAACAGGGATCCTACAATGAGCAGTTCTTC
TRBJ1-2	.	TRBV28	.	CASRPTGFYGYTF	TGTGCCAGCAGGCCCACAGGTTTTTATGGCTACACCTTC
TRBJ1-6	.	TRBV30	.	CAWTTVRSPLHF	TGTGCCTGGACCACCGTTAGATCACCCCTCCACTTT
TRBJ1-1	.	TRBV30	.	CAWNFGGLGTEAFF	TGTGCCTGGAATTTCGGGGGGCTCGGCACTGAAGCTTTCTTT
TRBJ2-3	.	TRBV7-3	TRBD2	CASSLTSGRTDTRKYF	TGTGCCAGCAGTCTGACTAGCGGGAGAACAGATACGCGGAAGTATTTT
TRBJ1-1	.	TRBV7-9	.	CASSLKGGPAEAFF	TGTGCCAGCAGCTTAAAAGGGGGTCCGGCTGAAGCTTTCTTT
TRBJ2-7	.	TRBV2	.	CASRTGQYYEQYF	TGTGCCAGCAGGACCGGACAGTACTACGAGCAGTACTTC
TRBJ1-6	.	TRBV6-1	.	CASSEEGLYNSPLHF	TGTGCCAGCAGTGAAGAGGGACTTTATAATTCACCCCTCCACTTT
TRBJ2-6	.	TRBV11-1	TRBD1	CASSTGTGRANVLTF	TGTGCCAGCAGCACCGGGACAGGGCGAGCCAACGTCCTGACTTTC
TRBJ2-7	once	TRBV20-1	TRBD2	CSAGTSYEQYF	TGCAGTGCCGGGACTAGCTACGAGCAGTACTTC
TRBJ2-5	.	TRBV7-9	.	CASSLGAPSGQETQYF	TGTGCCAGCAGCTTAGGGGCCCCGAGCGGCCAAGAGACCCAGTACTTC
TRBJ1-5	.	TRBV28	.	CASSFSSGGRHQPQHF	TGTGCCAGCAGTTTCTCAAGCGGGGGCCGGCATCAGCCCCAGCATTTT
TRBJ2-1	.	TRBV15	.	CATSRDGSTILGQFF	TGTGCCACCAGCAGAGATGGGTCAACAATCCTAGGGCAGTTCTTC
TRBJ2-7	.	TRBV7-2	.	CASSSRLTYEQYF	TGTGCCAGCAGCTCACGGTTAACCTACGAGCAGTACTTC
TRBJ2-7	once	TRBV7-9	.	CASSLGVGGRSYEQYF	TGTGCCAGCAGCTTAGGTGTGGGAGGCCGCTCCTACGAGCAGTACTTC
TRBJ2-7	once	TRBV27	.	CASSSPAGSSYEQYF	TGTGCCAGCAGTTCTCCCGCAGGGTCCTCCTACGAGCAGTACTTC
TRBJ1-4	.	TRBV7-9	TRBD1	CASSLTSGTGGEKLFF	TGTGCCAGCAGCCTTACGTCCGGGACAGGGGGGGAAAAACTGTTTTTT
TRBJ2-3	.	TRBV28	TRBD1	CASHQGERTDTQYF	TGTGCCAGCCACCAGGGGGAGCGGACAGATACGCAGTATTTT
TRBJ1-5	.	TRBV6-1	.	CASSEHGGANQPQHF	TGTGCCAGCAGTGAACACGGGGGAGCGAATCAGCCCCAGCATTTT
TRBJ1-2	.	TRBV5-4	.	CASSFRQNYGYTF	TGTGCCAGCAGCTTCCGACAGAACTATGGCTACACCTTC
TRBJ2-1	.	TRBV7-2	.	CASSLFSGNEQFF	TGTGCCAGCAGCTTATTCTCAGGGAATGAGCAGTTCTTC
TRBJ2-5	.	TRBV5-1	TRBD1	CASSLGQGQETQYF	TGCGCCAGCAGCTTGGGACAGGGTCAAGAGACCCAGTACTTC
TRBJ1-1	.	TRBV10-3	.	CAIRDLPGLQSDTEAFF	TGTGCCATCAGGGATTTACCGGGACTCCAGTCGGACACTGAAGCTTTCTTT
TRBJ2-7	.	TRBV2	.	CASSLQGYRVNYEQYF	TGTGCCAGCAGCCTTCAGGGTTATAGGGTGAACTACGAGCAGTACTTC
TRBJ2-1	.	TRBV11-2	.	CASSLLSLRSNEQFF	TGTGCCAGCAGCTTATTGTCCCTTAGAAGCAATGAGCAGTTCTTC
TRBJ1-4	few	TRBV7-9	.	CASSLGHTTFPEQLFF	TGTGCCAGCAGCTTGGGACATACTACATTTCCTGAACAACTGTTTTTT
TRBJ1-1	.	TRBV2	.	CASRTMNTEAFF	TGTGCCAGCCGCACAATGAACACTGAAGCTTTCTTT
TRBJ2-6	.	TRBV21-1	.	CASSIDGQARSGANVLTF	TGTGCCAGCAGCATCGACGGACAGGCTCGCTCTGGGGCCAACGTCCTGACTTTC
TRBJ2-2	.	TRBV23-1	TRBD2	CASSRHSGRTNTGELFF	TGCGCCAGCAGTCGACATAGCGGGAGGACGAACACCGGGGAGCTGTTTTTT
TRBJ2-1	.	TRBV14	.	CASSQDWVHEQFF	TGTGCCAGCAGCCAGGACTGGGTCCATGAGCAGTTCTTC
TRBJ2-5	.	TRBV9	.	CASSVDLAAQETQYF	TGTGCCAGCAGCGTAGATTTAGCGGCACAAGAGACCCAGTACTTC
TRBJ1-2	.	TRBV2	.	CASSGGQRYGYTF	TGTGCCAGCAGTGGCGGACAGCGCTATGGCTACACCTTC
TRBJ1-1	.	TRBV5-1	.	CASSLNNMNTEAFF	TGCGCCAGCAGCTTGAACAACATGAACACTGAAGCTTTCTTT
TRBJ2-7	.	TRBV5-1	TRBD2	CASSRKLAGAYEQYF	TGCGCCAGCAGCCGGAAACTAGCGGGGGCCTACGAGCAGTACTTC
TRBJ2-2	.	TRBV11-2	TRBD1	CASTGQGIGELFF	TGTGCCAGCACGGGACAGGGGATCGGGGAGCTGTTTTTT
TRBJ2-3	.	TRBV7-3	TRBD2	CASSRTSGRAVDTQYF	TGTGCCAGCAGCCGAACTAGCGGGAGGGCCGTGGATACGCAGTATTTT
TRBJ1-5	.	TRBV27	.	CASSPQSTINQPQHF	TGTGCCAGCAGTCCACAGTCCACGATCAATCAGCCCCAGCATTTT
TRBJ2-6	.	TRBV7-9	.	CASSLRDGSPSSGANVLTF	TGTGCCAGCAGCTTGCGGGACGGATCTCCTAGCTCTGGGGCCAACGTCCTGACTTTC
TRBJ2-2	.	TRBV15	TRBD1	CATSRDGYRGHTGELFF	TGTGCCACCAGCAGAGATGGTTACAGGGGGCACACCGGGGAGCTGTTTTTT
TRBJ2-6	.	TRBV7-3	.	CASSSGLTSGANVLTF	TGTGCCAGCAGCTCCGGACTGACCTCTGGGGCCAACGTCCTGACTTTC
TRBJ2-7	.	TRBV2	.	CASSGGATSGGGEQYF	TGTGCCAGCAGTGGGGGCGCTACGTCGGGTGGTGGCGAGCAGTACTTC
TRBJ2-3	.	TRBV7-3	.	CASRPPSGDTQYF	TGTGCCAGCAGGCCCCCCTCCGGAGATACGCAGTATTTT
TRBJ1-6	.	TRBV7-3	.	CASSLFVGNESPLHF	TGTGCCAGCAGCTTATTTGTCGGTAATGAGTCACCCCTCCACTTT
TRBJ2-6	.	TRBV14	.	CASSRQANVLTF	TGTGCCAGCAGCCGACAGGCCAACGTCCTGACTTTC
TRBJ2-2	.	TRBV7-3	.	CASSLTPGGLFF	TGTGCCAGCAGCTTAACCCCTGGGGGCCTGTTTTTT
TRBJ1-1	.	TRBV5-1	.	CASSLLQGPEAFF	TGCGCCAGCAGCTTGTTACAGGGTCCTGAAGCTTTCTTT
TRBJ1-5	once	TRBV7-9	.	CASSRKTSSNQPQHF	TGTGCCAGCAGCCGAAAGACAAGTAGCAATCAGCCCCAGCATTTT
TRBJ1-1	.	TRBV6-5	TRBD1	CASSLGQANTEAFF	TGTGCCAGCAGTCTGGGACAGGCGAACACTGAAGCTTTCTTT
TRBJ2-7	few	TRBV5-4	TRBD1	CASSLGGQGAWGEQYF	TGTGCCAGCAGCTTGGGTGGGCAGGGGGCATGGGGCGAGCAGTACTTC
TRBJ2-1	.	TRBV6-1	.	CASSEWASSYNEQFF	TGTGCCAGCAGTGAGTGGGCGAGCTCCTACAATGAGCAGTTCTTC
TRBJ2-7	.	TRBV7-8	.	CASSLVSNPRRSSYEQYF	TGTGCCAGCAGCTTAGTTTCGAATCCTAGGAGGAGCTCCTACGAGCAGTACTTC
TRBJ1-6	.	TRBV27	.	CASSLLNSPLHF	TGTGCCAGCAGTCTCCTAAATTCACCCCTCCACTTT
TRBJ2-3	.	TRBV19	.	CASNLRGLDTQYF	TGTGCCAGCAACCTCAGAGGATTAGATACGCAGTATTTT